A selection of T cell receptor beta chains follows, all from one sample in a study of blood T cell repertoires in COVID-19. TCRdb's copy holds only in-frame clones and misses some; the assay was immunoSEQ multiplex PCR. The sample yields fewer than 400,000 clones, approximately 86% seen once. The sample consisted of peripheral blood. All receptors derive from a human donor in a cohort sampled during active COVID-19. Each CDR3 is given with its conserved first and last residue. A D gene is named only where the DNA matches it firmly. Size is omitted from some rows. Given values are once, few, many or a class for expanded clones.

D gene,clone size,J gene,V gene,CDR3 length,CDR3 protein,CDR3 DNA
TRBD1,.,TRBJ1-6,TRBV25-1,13,CASRGQGNSPLHF,TGTGCCAGCAGGGGACAGGGAAATTCACCCCTCCACTTT
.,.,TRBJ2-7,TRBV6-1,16,CASSEAMGQGGYEQYF,TGTGCCAGCAGTGAAGCGATGGGGCAGGGCGGTTACGAGCAGTACTTC
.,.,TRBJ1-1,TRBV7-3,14,CASSLTSENTEAFF,TGTGCCAGCAGCTTAACGTCAGAGAACACTGAAGCTTTCTTT
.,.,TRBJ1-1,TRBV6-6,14,CASSYSVGGTEAFF,TGTGCCAGCAGTTACTCGGTCGGGGGGACTGAAGCTTTCTTT
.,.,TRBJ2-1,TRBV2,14,CASSELPRVNEQFF,TGTGCCAGCAGTGAACTCCCTAGAGTCAATGAGCAGTTCTTC
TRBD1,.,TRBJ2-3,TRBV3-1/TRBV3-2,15,CASSQPTGVHDTQYF,TGTGCCAGCAGCCAACCTACAGGGGTTCATGATACGCAGTATTTT
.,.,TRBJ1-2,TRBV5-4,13,CASGGAGHYGYTF,TGTGCCAGCGGCGGGGCGGGACACTATGGCTACACCTTC
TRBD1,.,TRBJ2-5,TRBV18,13,CASSPTGEETQYF,TGTGCCAGCTCACCGACAGGGGAAGAGACCCAGTACTTC
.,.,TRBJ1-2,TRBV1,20,CTSSHSSWGGARSKGYGYTF,TGCACCAGCAGCCACTCGTCGTGGGGGGGCGCACGCTCAAAGGGGTATGGCTACACCTTC
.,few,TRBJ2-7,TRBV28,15,CASSNYLRDSYEQYF,TGTGCCAGCAGCAATTACCTACGGGACTCCTACGAGCAGTACTTC
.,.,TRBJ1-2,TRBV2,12,CAREQSGPGYTF,TGTGCCAGGGAGCAGTCGGGTCCTGGCTACACCTTC
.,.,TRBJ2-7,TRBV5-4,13,CASSAGQYYEQYF,TGTGCCAGCAGCGCCGGACAATACTACGAGCAGTACTTC
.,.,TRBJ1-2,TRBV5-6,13,CASALLWAGGYTF,TGTGCCAGCGCTCTCCTATGGGCAGGTGGCTACACCTTC
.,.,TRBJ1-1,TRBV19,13,CASSISGNTEAFF,TGTGCCAGTAGTATCTCAGGGAACACTGAAGCTTTCTTT
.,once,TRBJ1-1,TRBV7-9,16,CAMSSPKEIMNTEAFF,TGTGCCATGTCGTCCCCTAAAGAAATTATGAACACTGAAGCTTTCTTT
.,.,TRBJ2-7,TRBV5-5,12,CASSFRGYEQYF,TGTGCCAGCAGCTTTCGAGGGTACGAGCAGTACTTC
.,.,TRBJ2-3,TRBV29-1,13,CSVDTGNTDTQYF,TGCAGCGTTGATACAGGGAACACAGATACGCAGTATTTT
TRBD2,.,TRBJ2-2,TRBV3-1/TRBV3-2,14,CASSPPRGAGELFF,TGTGCCAGCAGCCCCCCCCGGGGGGCCGGGGAGCTGTTTTTT
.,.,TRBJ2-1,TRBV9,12,CASSVGSRGQFF,TGTGCCAGCAGCGTAGGGAGCCGAGGGCAGTTCTTC
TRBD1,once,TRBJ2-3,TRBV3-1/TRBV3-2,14,CASSLPGQGGTQYF,TGTGCCAGCAGCCTCCCGGGACAGGGAGGTACGCAGTATTTT
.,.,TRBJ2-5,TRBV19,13,CASSIELQKTQYF,TGTGCCAGTAGTATAGAGCTCCAGAAGACCCAGTACTTC
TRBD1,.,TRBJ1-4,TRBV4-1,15,CASSSPGQGLEKLFF,TGCGCCAGCAGCTCACCGGGACAGGGATTAGAAAAACTGTTTTTT
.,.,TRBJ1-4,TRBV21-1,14,CASSGWTGNEKLFF,TGTGCCAGCAGCGGATGGACAGGGAATGAAAAACTGTTTTTT
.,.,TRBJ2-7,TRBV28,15,CASRRNREISYEQYF,TGTGCCAGTCGTCGTAACAGGGAAATCTCCTACGAGCAGTACTTC
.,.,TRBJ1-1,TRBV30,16,CAWSRVNSDGNTEAFF,TGTGCCTGGAGTCGAGTGAATAGCGACGGGAACACTGAAGCTTTCTTT
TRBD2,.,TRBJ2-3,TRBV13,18,CASSFLTSGSGGTDTQYF,TGTGCCAGCAGCTTTTTGACTAGCGGGAGTGGGGGCACAGATACGCAGTATTTT
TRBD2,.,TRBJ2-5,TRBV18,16,CASSPPAGGPQETQYF,TGTGCCAGCTCACCACCAGCGGGGGGACCACAAGAGACCCAGTACTTC
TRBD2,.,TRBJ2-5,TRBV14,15,CASSQSREVVETQYF,TGTGCCAGCAGCCAATCCCGGGAGGTCGTAGAGACCCAGTACTTC
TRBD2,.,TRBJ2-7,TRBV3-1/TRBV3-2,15,CASSPRWRGGNEQYF,TGTGCCAGCAGCCCTCGCTGGCGGGGGGGAAACGAGCAGTACTTC
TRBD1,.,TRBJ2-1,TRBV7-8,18,CASSSPDRGRRVHNEQFF,TGTGCCAGCAGCTCCCCGGACAGGGGGCGAAGGGTCCACAATGAGCAGTTCTTC
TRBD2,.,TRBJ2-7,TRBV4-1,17,CASSHGTSGGVSYEQYF,TGCGCCAGCAGCCACGGGACTAGCGGGGGGGTCTCCTACGAGCAGTACTTC
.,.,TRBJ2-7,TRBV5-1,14,CASKATDSGYEQYF,TGCGCCAGCAAGGCTACGGACTCCGGCTACGAGCAGTACTTC
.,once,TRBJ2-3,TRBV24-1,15,CATSDSRVSTDTQYF,TGTGCCACCAGTGATTCCAGGGTCAGCACAGATACGCAGTATTTT
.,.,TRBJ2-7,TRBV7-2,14,CASSNPDRAYEQYF,TGTGCCAGCAGCAACCCGGACAGAGCCTACGAGCAGTACTTC
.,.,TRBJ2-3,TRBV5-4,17,CASSLDWRDGDTDTQYF,TGTGCCAGCAGCTTGGATTGGCGCGACGGAGACACAGATACGCAGTATTTT
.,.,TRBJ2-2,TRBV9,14,CASSALRNTGELFF,TGTGCCAGCAGCGCCCTCAGGAACACCGGGGAGCTGTTTTTT
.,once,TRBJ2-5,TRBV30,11,CASRGAETQYF,TGTGCCTCCAGGGGAGCAGAGACCCAGTACTTC
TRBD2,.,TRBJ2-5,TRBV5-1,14,CASSLPSGQETQYF,TGCGCCAGCAGCTTGCCTAGCGGGCAAGAGACCCAGTACTTC
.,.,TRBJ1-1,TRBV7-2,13,CASSPGTSTEAFF,TGTGCCAGCAGTCCAGGGACTTCCACTGAAGCTTTCTTT
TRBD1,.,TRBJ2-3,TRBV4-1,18,CASRHLLDRGKAGDTQYF,TGCGCCAGCAGACATCTCCTTGACAGGGGAAAGGCGGGGGATACGCAGTATTTT
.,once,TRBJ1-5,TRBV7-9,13,CASSLGENQPQHF,TGTGCCAGCAGCTTAGGAGAGAATCAGCCCCAGCATTTT
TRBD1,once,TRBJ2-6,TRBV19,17,CASSNRGVHLVSNVLTF,TGTGCCAGTAGTAACAGGGGGGTACATCTAGTTAGCAACGTCCTGACTTTC
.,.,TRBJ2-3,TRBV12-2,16,CASRLEGSGRVYTQYF,TGTGCAAGTCGCCTTGAGGGTAGCGGGAGGGTGTATACGCAGTATTTT
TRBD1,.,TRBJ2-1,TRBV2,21,CASSNTPPGQAPIGGYNEQFF,TGTGCCAGCAGCAACACCCCACCGGGACAGGCACCAATAGGCGGGTACAATGAGCAGTTCTTC
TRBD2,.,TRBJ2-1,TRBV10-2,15,CATQLAGNTYNEQFF,TGCGCCACTCAACTAGCGGGAAATACCTACAATGAGCAGTTCTTC
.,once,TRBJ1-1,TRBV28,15,CASSHGRHPNTEAFF,TGTGCCAGCAGTCACGGCCGACACCCGAACACTGAAGCTTTCTTT
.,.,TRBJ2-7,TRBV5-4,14,CASSFEGLPYEQYF,TGTGCCAGCAGCTTTGAGGGACTCCCCTACGAGCAGTACTTC
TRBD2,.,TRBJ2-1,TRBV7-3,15,CASSLASGVYNEQFF,TGTGCCAGCAGCTTGGCTAGCGGAGTCTACAATGAGCAGTTCTTC
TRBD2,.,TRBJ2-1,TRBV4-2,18,CASSHKAGGNGSYNEQFF,TGTGCCAGCAGCCACAAAGCGGGAGGTAATGGCTCCTACAATGAGCAGTTCTTC
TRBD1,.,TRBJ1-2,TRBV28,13,CASREGGANGYTF,TGTGCCAGCAGGGAAGGGGGCGCAAATGGCTACACCTTC
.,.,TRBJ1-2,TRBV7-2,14,CASSLGPENYGYTF,TGTGCCAGCAGCTTAGGGCCGGAGAACTATGGCTACACCTTC
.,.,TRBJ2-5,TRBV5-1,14,CASSLTGFGETQYF,TGCGCCAGCAGCTTAACAGGGTTTGGGGAGACCCAGTACTTC